The present entry profiles one TCR beta chain with its context. This clonotype was observed a handful of times. No cognate antigen has been identified for it. Base-call qualities are not available, and no considerably larger clone is one nucleotide away. This sample was taken from a study of T-cell reconstitution after alpha-beta-depleted transplantation in children (dated by TCRdb to the mid-2010s). For context, the study as a whole: Using TCR repertoire profiling, the study quantitatively followed how T-cell immune reconstitution unfolded in children after TCRalphabeta/CD19-depleted allogeneic hematopoietic cell transplantation.

Library method: PCR. Sequenced on an Illumina HiSeq 2500. Molecular barcoding was employed in the preparation of TCR libraries, with unique molecular identifiers being used to normalize TCRbeta repertoire quantification. TCRdb redid the processing of the public reads, applying fastp at Q25 and MiXCR, and retained in-frame beta chains. CDR3 protein sequences are deduplicated, and each keeps its most common genes and DNA. The sample yields 60,000 to 80,000 distinct CDR3 sequences; 7.3% were counted once. The biggest ten clones account for 2.5% of the sample. The CDR3 holds 14 amino acids from the cysteine to the phenylalanine. CDR3 DNA only is kept here, 42 bases in frame from base 1. Sequences MNHNS (CDR1) and SASEGT (CDR2) are obtained from the germline V gene. Trimming accounts for 11 bases at V and 5 bases at J, while the number of junction bases matched to no gene is 11.

Sequenced material: PBMCs from the stem cell graft donor, taken from the stem cell graft. The chain uses TRBV6-1 and TRBJ1-4, with 7 bases in between that match TRBD1. This receptor was identified in a human donor who donated a stem cell graft to a child with acute lymphoblastic leukemia. The nucleotide sequence is given as TGTGCCGGTCGACAGGGCTCGGAAAATGAAAAACTGTTTTTT. The encoded protein is CAGRQGSENEKLFF.